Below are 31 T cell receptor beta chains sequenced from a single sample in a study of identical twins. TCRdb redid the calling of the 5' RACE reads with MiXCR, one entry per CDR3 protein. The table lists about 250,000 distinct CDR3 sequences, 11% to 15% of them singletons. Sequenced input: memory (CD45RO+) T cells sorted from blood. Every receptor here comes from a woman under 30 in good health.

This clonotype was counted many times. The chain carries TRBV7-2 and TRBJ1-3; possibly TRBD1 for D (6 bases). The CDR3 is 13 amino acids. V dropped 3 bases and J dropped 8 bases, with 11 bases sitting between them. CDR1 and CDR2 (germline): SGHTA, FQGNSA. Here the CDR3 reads CASSFNREDTIYF. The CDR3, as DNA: TGTGCCAGCAGCTTCAACAGGGAGGACACCATATATTTT.

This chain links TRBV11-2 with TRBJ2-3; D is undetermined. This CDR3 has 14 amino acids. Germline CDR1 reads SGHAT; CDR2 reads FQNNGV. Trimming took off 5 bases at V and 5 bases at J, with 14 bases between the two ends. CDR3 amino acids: CASSARVAEDTQYF. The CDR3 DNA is TGTGCCAGCAGCGCCCGCGTCGCGGAAGATACGCAGTATTTT.

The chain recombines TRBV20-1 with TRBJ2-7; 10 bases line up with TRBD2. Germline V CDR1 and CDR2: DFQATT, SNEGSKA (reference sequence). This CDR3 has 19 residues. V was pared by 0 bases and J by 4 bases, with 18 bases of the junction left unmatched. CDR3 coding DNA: TGCAGTGCTAGAGATCCCGACAGGGAACCTAGCGGGAGAGTGTACGAGCAGTACTTC. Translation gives CSARDPDREPSGRVYEQYF.

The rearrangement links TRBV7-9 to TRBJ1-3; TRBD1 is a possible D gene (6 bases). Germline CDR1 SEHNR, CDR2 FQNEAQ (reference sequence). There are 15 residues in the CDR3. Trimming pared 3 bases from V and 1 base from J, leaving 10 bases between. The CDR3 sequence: CASSFIGGSGNTIYF. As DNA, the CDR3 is TGTGCCAGCAGCTTCATAGGGGGGTCTGGAAACACCATATATTTT. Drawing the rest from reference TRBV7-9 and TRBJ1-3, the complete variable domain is DTGVSQNPRHKITKRGQNVTFRCDPISEHNRLYWYRQTLGQGPEFLTYFQNEAQLEKSRLLSDRFSAERPKGSFSTLEIQRTEQGDSAMYLCASSFIGGSGNTIYFGEGSWLTVV.

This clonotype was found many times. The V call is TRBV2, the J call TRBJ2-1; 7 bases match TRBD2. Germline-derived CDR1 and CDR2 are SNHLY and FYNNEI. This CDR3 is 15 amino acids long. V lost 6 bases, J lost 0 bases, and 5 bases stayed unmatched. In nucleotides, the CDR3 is TGTGCCAGCAGAAGGGGCGGGAGCTCCTACAATGAGCAGTTCTTC. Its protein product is CASRRGGSSYNEQFF.

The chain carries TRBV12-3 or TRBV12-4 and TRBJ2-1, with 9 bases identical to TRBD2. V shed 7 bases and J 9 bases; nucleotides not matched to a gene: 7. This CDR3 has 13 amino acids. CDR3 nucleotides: TGTGCCAGCACTATAGCGGGAGCGAGTGAGCAGTTCTTC. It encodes CASTIAGASEQFF.

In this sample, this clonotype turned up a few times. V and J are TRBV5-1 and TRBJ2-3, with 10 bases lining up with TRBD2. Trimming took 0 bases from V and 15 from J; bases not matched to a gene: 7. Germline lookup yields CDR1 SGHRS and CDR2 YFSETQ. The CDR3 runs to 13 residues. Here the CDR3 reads CASSLAIAGGEYF. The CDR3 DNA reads TGCGCCAGCAGCTTGGCTATAGCGGGGGGCGAATATTTT.

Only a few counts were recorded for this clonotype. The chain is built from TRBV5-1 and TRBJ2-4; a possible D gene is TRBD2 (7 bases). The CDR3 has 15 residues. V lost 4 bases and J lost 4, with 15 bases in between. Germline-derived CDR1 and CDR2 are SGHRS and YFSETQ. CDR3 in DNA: TGCGCCAGCAGCCCCGGAGGGGGGGATAAAAACATTCAGTACTTC. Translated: CASSPGGGDKNIQYF.

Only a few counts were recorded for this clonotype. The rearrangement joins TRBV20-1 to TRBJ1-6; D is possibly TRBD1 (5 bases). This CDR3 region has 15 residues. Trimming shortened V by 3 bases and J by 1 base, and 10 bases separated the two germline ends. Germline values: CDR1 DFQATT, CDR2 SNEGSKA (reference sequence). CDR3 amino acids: CSASSGHSYNSPLHF. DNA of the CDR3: TGCAGTGCTAGTTCCGGACATTCCTATAATTCACCCCTCCACTTT.

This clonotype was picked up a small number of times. The CDR3: CSAPTDWIGATQYF. CDR3 nucleotide sequence: TGCAGTGCCCCAACGGACTGGATTGGGGCGACCCAGTACTTC. The chain carries TRBV20-1 and TRBJ2-5; either TRBD1 or TRBD2 may fit D (5 bases each). V shed 6 bases and J shed 7 bases, with 21 bases lying between them. Germline V gives CDR1 DFQATT, CDR2 SNEGSKA (reference sequence). The CDR3 spans 14 residues.

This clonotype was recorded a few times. CDR3: CAIPGVSSTDGYTF. CDR3 DNA: TGTGCCATCCCTGGGGTTAGCAGCACCGATGGCTACACCTTC. V is TRBV10-3 and J is TRBJ1-2; unclear D gene. The ends were cut back, 8 bases at V and 6 bases at J, with 19 bases in the middle. Per the germline V gene, CDR1 is ENHRY and CDR2 is SYGVKD. This CDR3 has 14 residues.

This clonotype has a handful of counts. As DNA, the CDR3 is TGTGCCAGCTATAGCTCCTCGAACACTGAAGCTTTCTTT. Translation gives CASYSSSNTEAFF. The V and J genes are TRBV27 and TRBJ1-1; D gene uncertain. The CDR3 totals 13 residues. The V end lost 8 bases, the J end lost 1 base, and 11 bases lay between the germline ends. Germline assignment: CDR1 MNHEY and CDR2 SMNVEV (reference sequence).

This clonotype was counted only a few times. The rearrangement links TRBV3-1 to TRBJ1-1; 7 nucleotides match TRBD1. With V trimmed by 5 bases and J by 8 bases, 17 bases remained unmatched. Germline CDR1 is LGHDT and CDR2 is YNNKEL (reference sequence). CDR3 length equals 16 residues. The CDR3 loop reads CASSFLGGTVSTEAFF. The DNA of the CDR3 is TGTGCCAGCAGCTTTTTAGGGGGCACAGTATCGACGGAAGCTTTCTTT.

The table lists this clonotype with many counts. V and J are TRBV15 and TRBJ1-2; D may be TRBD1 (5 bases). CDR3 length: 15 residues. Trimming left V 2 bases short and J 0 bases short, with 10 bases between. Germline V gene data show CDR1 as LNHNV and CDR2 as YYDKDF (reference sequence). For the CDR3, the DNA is TGTGCCACCAGCAGACGGGACGGAGCTAACTATGGCTACACCTTC. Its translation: CATSRRDGANYGYTF.

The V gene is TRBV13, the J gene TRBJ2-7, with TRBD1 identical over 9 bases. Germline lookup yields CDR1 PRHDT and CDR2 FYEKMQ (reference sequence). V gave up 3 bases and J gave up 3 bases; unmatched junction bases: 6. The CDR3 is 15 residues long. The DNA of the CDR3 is TGTGCCAGCAGCTTCCCGACAGGGGGTCGCTACGAGCAGTACTTC. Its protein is CASSFPTGGRYEQYF.

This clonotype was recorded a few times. The CDR3 reads CSAARPTSGRTDTQYF. The CDR3 nucleotides read TGCAGTGCTGCAAGGCCCACTAGCGGTAGGACAGATACGCAGTATTTT. The J gene is TRBJ2-3, the V gene TRBV20-1, with TRBD2 identical over 8 bases. CDR3 length equals 16 residues. Trimming at V came to 5 bases and at J to 3 bases, leaving 13 bases not matched to a gene. Germline CDR1 is DFQATT and CDR2 is SNEGSKA (reference sequence).

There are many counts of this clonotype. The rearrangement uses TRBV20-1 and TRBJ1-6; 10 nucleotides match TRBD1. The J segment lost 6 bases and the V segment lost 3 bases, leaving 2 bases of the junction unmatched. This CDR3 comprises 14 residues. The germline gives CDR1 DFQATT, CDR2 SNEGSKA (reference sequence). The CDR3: CSARGQGFNSPLHF. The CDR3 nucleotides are TGCAGTGCTAGGGGACAGGGGTTTAATTCACCCCTCCACTTT.

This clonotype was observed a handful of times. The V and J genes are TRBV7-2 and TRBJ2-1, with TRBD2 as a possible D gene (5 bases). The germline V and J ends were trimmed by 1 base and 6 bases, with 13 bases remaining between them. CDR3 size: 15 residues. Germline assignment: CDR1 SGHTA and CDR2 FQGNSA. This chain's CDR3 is CASSLDGLKTNEQFF. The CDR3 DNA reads TGTGCCAGCAGCTTAGATGGACTGAAGACCAATGAGCAGTTCTTC.

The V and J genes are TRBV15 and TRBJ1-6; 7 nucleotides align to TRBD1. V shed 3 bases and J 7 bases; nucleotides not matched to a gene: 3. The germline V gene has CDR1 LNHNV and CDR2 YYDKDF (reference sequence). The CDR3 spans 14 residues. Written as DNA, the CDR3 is TGTGCCACCAGCAGCCGGGACAGCAATTCACCCCTCCACTTT. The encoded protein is CATSSRDSNSPLHF.

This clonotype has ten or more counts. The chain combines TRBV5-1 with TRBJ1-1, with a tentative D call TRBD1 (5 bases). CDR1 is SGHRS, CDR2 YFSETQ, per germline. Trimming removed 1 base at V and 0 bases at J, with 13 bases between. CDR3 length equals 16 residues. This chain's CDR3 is CASSLYPPGLNTEAFF. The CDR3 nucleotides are TGCGCCAGCAGCTTGTACCCTCCGGGACTGAACACTGAAGCTTTCTTT.

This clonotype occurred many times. In DNA form, the CDR3 reads TGTGCCAGCAGCCCATCAACAGGGGGCCTTAACTATGGCTACACCTTC. Translating it yields CASSPSTGGLNYGYTF. The J gene is TRBJ1-2, the V gene TRBV9; 9 bases are shared with TRBD1. V lost 4 bases, J lost 1 base, and 8 bases stayed unmatched. Germline CDR1 SGDLS, CDR2 YYNGEE. This CDR3 region has 16 residues.

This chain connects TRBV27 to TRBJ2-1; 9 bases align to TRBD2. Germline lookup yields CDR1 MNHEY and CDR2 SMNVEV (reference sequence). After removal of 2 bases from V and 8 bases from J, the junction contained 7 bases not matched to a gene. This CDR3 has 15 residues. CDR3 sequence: CASSLGSGRDDEQFF. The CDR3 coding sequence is TGTGCCAGCAGTTTAGGTAGCGGGAGAGACGATGAGCAGTTCTTC.

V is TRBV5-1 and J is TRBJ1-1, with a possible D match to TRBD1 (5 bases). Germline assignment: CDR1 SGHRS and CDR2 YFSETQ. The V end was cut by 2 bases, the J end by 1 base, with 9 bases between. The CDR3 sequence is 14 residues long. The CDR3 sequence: CASSFGGGNTEAFF. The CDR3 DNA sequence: TGCGCCAGCAGCTTTGGGGGAGGGAACACTGAAGCTTTCTTT.

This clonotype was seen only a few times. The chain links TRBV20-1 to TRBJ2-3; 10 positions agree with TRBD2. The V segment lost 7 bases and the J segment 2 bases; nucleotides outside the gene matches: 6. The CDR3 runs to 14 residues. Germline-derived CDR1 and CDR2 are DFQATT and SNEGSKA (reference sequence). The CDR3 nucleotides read TGCAGTGGGGAGCGGGGGGGGGACACAGATACGCAGTATTTT. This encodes CSGERGGDTDTQYF.

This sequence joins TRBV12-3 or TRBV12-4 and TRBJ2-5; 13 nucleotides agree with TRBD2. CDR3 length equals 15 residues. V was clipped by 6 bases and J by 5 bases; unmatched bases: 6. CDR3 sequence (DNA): TGTGCCAGCAGCCGTGGACTAGCGGGGGAGGAGACCCAGTACTTC. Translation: CASSRGLAGEETQYF.

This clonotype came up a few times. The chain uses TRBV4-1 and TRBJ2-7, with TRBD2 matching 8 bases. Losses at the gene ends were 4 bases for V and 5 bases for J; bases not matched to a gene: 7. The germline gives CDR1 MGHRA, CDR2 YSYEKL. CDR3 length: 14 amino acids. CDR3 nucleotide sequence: TGCGCCAGCAGCCTCGCCGGGACTAGGGACGAGCAGTACTTC. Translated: CASSLAGTRDEQYF.

The CDR3 loop is CSARVDSGRARGTDTQYF. The CDR3 DNA follows: TGCAGTGCTAGAGTGGATAGCGGGAGGGCACGGGGCACAGATACGCAGTATTTT. The chain has TRBV20-1 and TRBJ2-3; 11 positions agree with TRBD2. The trim removed 1 base at V and 1 base at J, leaving 10 bases unmatched. The CDR3 consists of 18 residues. CDR1 and CDR2 from the germline V gene are DFQATT and SNEGSKA (reference sequence).

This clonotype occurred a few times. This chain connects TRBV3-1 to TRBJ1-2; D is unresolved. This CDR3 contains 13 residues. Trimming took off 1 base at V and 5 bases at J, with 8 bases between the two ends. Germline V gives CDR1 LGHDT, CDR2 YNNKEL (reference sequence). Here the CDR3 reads CASSQVGLYGYTF. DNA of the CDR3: TGTGCCAGCAGCCAAGTCGGCCTGTATGGCTACACCTTC.

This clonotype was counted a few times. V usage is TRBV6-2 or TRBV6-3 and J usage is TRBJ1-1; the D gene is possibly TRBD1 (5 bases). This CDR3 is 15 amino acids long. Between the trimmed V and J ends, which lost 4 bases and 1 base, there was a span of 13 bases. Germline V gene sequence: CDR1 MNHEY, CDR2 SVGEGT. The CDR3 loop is CASSSPQGWNTEAFF. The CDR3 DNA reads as TGTGCCAGCAGTTCCCCCCAGGGCTGGAACACTGAAGCTTTCTTT.

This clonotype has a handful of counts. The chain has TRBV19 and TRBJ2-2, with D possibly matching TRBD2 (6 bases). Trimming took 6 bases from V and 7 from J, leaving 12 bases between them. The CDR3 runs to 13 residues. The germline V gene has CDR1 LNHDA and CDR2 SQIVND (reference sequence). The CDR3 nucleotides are TGTGCCAGTAGCCCTAGCGAATACGGGGAGCTGTTTTTT. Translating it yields CASSPSEYGELFF. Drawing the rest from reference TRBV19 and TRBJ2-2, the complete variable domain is DGGITQSPKYLFRKEGQNVTLSCEQNLNHDAMYWYRQDPGQGLRLIYYSQIVNDFQKGDIAEGYSVSREKKESFPLTVTSAQKNPTAFYLCASSPSEYGELFFGEGSRLTVL.

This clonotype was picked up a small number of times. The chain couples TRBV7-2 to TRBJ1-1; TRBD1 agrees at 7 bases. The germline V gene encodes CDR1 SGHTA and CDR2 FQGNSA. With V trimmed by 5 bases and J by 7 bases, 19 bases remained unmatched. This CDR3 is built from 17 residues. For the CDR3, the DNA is TGTGCCAGCAGCCCAGGGGGGGAGGGATACCATTTAGGTGAAGCTTTCTTT. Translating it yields CASSPGGEGYHLGEAFF.